This T cell receptor (beta chain) originates from a study of T-cell memory formation after mild COVID-19. Study summary: Largely donor-specific sequence clusters came from a couple of donors. Findings and caveats of the study: The main location of contracting CD4+ clones was CM and EM, and that of contracting CD8+ clones was EMRA.

The CDR3 is 16 amino acids. V gave up 4 bases and J gave up 0 bases; unmatched junction bases: 6. Germline CDR1 is SGHRS and CDR2 is YFSETQ. Barcoded TCR alpha and TCR beta cDNA libraries with UMIs came from 5'RACE using constant-segment primers. A single record per CDR3 protein comes from TCRdb applying MiXCR to the 5' RACE reads. This table has hundreds of thousands of distinct CDR3 sequences, 15% to 20% appearing once. Comments on this clonotype: Its target is unknown.

The sequence derives from a man aged 18 to 29 who had mild COVID-19 (a few samples of this study predate the infection). Cell type and time point are not known. V gene TRBV5-1 combines with J gene TRBJ2-5; 10 nucleotides match TRBD2. The sample was PBMCs or a T cell subset sorted from them (not recorded which). CDR3 in DNA: TGCGCCAGCAGCGGCCGTAGCGGGGGGCACCAAGAGACCCAGTACTTC. Protein sequence: CASSGRSGGHQETQYF.